This T cell receptor (beta chain) was identified during a study of blood T cell repertoires in COVID-19. Study-wide context: Italy, Spain and the United States were the sources of the convalescent and acute COVID-19 samples. The analysed material was cDNA or gDNA that came from T cells, B-cell-depleted T cells, or PBMCs.

The germline V gene has CDR1 SGHNT and CDR2 YYREEE (reference sequence). J gave up 2 bases and V 4 bases, and 12 bases lay outside the gene matches. The CDR3 has 17 amino acids. A few counts support this clone. Original processing notes: Nucleated cell number was recorded as an estimate derived from reference gene primer amplification. Clones were sequenced by immunoSEQ multiplex PCR, and TCRdb holds only the in-frame ones, with some missing. V, J and clone size are those of that table, while D and trimming were read from the DNA. The data contain over 40,000 clones, approximately 86% of them singletons.

The chain recombines TRBV5-4 with TRBJ1-2; 9 bases map to TRBD1. Input material: peripheral blood. The receptor comes from a woman aged 80 or over with acute or convalescent COVID-19. This CDR3 is CASSHISSTGGNYGYTF. In DNA, the CDR3 is TGTGCCAGCAGCCATATCAGTTCGACAGGGGGAAACTATGGCTACACCTTC.